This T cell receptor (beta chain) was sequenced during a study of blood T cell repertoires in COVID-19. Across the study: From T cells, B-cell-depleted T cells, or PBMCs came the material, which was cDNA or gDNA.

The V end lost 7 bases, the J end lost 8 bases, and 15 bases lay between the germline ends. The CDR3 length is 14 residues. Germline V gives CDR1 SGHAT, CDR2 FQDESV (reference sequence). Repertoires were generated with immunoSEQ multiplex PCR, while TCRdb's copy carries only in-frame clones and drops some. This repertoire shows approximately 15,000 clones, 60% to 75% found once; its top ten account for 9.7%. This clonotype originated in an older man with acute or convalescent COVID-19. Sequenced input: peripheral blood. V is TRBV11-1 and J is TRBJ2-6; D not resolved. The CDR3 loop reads CASTLSSHTNVLTF. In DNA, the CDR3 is TGTGCCAGCACCCTCTCCTCCCACACCAACGTCCTGACTTTC.